Shown below are 25 T cell receptor beta chains from a single sample sequenced in a study of CD8 T cells in Susac syndrome. Random-hexamer reverse transcription was applied to about 0.45 to 1 ug RNA. TCRdb passed the immunoSEQ multiplex PCR reads through MiXCR, listing each CDR3 protein once. The sample consists of 200,000 to 300,000 distinct CDR3 sequences, about 94% of them appearing once. The sequencing sample was made of CD4+ T cells from PBMCs. The receptors stem from a human donor with multiple sclerosis.

V is TRBV20-1 and J is TRBJ2-2, with TRBD2 identical over 10 bases. The ends lost 0 bases at V and 6 bases at J; junction bases unmatched: 4. In germline, CDR1 is DFQATT, CDR2 SNEGSKA (reference sequence). This CDR3 is 15 amino acids long. CDR3 amino acids: CSARDSGGRSGELFF. In DNA form, the CDR3 reads TGCAGTGCTAGAGATAGCGGGGGGAGGTCCGGGGAGCTGTTTTTT.

Written as DNA, the CDR3 is TGTGCCAGCACCACTCAGGGAAGCAACTATGGCTACACCTTC. Protein product: CASTTQGSNYGYTF. V usage is TRBV12-3 or TRBV12-4 and J usage is TRBJ1-2; weak D call: TRBD1 (5 bases). The CDR3 contains 14 residues. Trimming removed 7 bases from V and 2 bases from J, with 14 bases in between.

V is TRBV20-1 and J is TRBJ2-7; TRBD2 matches 9 bases. J was trimmed by 2 bases and V by 2 bases; bases with no gene match: 4. This CDR3 has 14 amino acids. Germline values: CDR1 DFQATT, CDR2 SNEGSKA (reference sequence). As DNA, the CDR3 is TGCAGTGCTAGACCGCGGACTAGCGCCTACGAGCAGTACTTC. Protein product: CSARPRTSAYEQYF.

The rearrangement joins TRBV7-2 to TRBJ1-5; 7 positions agree with TRBD1. The CDR3 sequence is 13 residues long. J lost 5 bases, V lost 5 bases, and 3 bases had no gene match. Looked up from germline, CDR1 is SGHTA and CDR2 is FQGNSA. The CDR3 DNA reads TGTGCCAGCAGCCGACAGGGTGATCAGCCCCAGCATTTT. It translates to CASSRQGDQPQHF.

The chain uses TRBV20-1 and TRBJ1-2, with D hard to call. Germline V gene lookup returns CDR1 DFQATT and CDR2 SNEGSKA (reference sequence). With 4 bases removed from V and 1 base from J, the gap between germline ends came to 10 bases. The CDR3 contains 13 residues. The CDR3 spells CSAKKDYNYGYTF. The CDR3 region has the DNA TGCAGTGCTAAGAAGGATTATAACTATGGCTACACCTTC.

The chain combines TRBV19 with TRBJ1-4, with TRBD1 as a possible D gene (6 bases). Germline loops: CDR1 LNHDA, CDR2 SQIVND (reference sequence). The V end was cut by 9 bases, the J end by 4 bases, with 12 bases between. The CDR3 consists of 13 residues. The DNA of the CDR3 is TGTGCCAGCCACAGGGAACATAATGAAAAACTGTTTTTT. Its protein is CASHREHNEKLFF.

This clonotype was counted a single time. V and J are TRBV2 and TRBJ2-5; 11 bases align to TRBD2. CDR1 SNHLY and CDR2 FYNNEI come from the germline V gene. V shed 6 bases and J 10 bases; nucleotides not matched to a gene: 19. This CDR3 contains 17 residues. CDR3 sequence reads: CASSRTPPLAGADDQYF. CDR3 nucleotides: TGTGCCAGCAGCCGCACTCCACCACTAGCGGGGGCGGACGACCAGTACTTC.

The rearrangement joins TRBV20-1 to TRBJ1-2; 7 bases fit TRBD1. V trimming: 3 bases; J trimming: 7 bases; junction bases outside the gene matches: 11. The germline V gene encodes CDR1 DFQATT and CDR2 SNEGSKA (reference sequence). This CDR3 has 14 residues. The CDR3 nucleotides are TGCAGTGCTAGGGTTCTCGGAGGGGGCGGTGGCTACACCTTC. This encodes CSARVLGGGGGYTF.

V is TRBV5-6 and J is TRBJ1-2; TRBD1 is a possible D gene (6 bases). The CDR3 spans 12 residues. The V gene lost 0 bases and the J gene lost 8 bases, with 8 bases spanning the gap. Germline lookup yields CDR1 SGHDT and CDR2 YYEEEE. The CDR3 nucleotides read TGTGCCAGCAGCTTGGCGGGGGGCGGCTACACCTTC. Protein product: CASSLAGGGYTF.

The rearrangement joins TRBV25-1 to TRBJ2-7; the D gene is possibly TRBD1 (5 bases). This CDR3 has 13 amino acids. Trimming pared 3 bases from V and 7 bases from J, leaving 13 bases between. In germline, CDR1 is MGHDK, CDR2 SYGVNS. The CDR3 region has the DNA TGTGCCAGCAGTGACGGCAGGGCTCGGGAGCAGTACTTC. Translated, it gives CASSDGRAREQYF.

The rearrangement links TRBV6-6 to TRBJ2-4, with D unclear. Germline V gene sequence: CDR1 MNHNY, CDR2 SVGAGI (reference sequence). This CDR3 is built from 14 residues. V was trimmed by 6 bases and J by 8 bases, leaving 17 bases between them. The CDR3 protein is CASRGLPGGDIQYF. The DNA for the CDR3 is TGTGCCAGCAGGGGATTGCCTGGTGGGGACATTCAGTACTTC.

This clonotype showed up just once. The chain has TRBV12-3 or TRBV12-4 and TRBJ1-2; D perhaps matches TRBD1 (5 bases). The CDR3 totals 15 residues. Trimming pared 6 bases from V and 0 bases from J, leaving 14 bases between. The DNA for the CDR3 is TGTGCCAGCAGCCCCCGGGGACTAGCTAACTATGGCTACACCTTC. Amino acid sequence: CASSPRGLANYGYTF.

A single count supports this clonotype. This chain connects TRBV15 to TRBJ2-7; either TRBD1 or TRBD2 may supply D (5 bases each). Trimming removed 1 base at V and 7 bases at J, with 11 bases between. The CDR3 runs to 13 residues. Germline CDR1 is LNHNV and CDR2 is YYDKDF (reference sequence). CDR3 sequence reads: CATSRGEWGEQYV. CDR3 bases: TGTGCCACCAGCAGAGGGGAGTGGGGGGAGCAGTACGTC.

Written as DNA, the CDR3 is TGTGCCAGCACCCACGGGGGGACCCAGTACTTC. This encodes CASTHGGTQYF. The V call is TRBV6-5, the J call TRBJ2-5; possibly TRBD2 for D (6 bases). The germline V gene has CDR1 MNHEY and CDR2 SVGAGI. V lost 7 bases, J lost 7 bases, and 10 bases lay in between. The CDR3 has 11 residues.

J is TRBJ2-5 and V is TRBV18; D possibly corresponds to TRBD1 (6 bases). The V and J ends lost 3 bases and 3 bases respectively, with 8 bases between them. The CDR3 contains 13 residues. The germline CDR1 and CDR2 sequences are KGHSH and LQKENI. CDR3 sequence reads: CASSPRQEETQYF. The CDR3 DNA sequence: TGTGCCAGCTCACCTCGACAGGAAGAGACCCAGTACTTC.

The sample holds a few counts of this clonotype. The CDR3 loop reads CASSYKQGSYEQYV. In nucleotides, the CDR3 is TGTGCCAGCAGTTATAAACAGGGCTCCTACGAGCAGTACGTC. The gene calls are TRBV6-9 and TRBJ2-7; D possibly corresponds to TRBD1 (6 bases). The CDR3 consists of 14 residues. The ends were cut back, 2 bases at V and 0 bases at J, with 8 bases in the middle. The germline V gene encodes CDR1 MNHGY and CDR2 SVAAGI.

The chain links TRBV7-9 to TRBJ1-5; TRBD1 matches 8 bases. The germline gives CDR1 SEHNR, CDR2 FQNEAQ (reference sequence). This CDR3 has 16 amino acids. V lost 5 bases, J lost 3 bases, and 9 bases stayed unmatched. CDR3 residues: CASSLGQGFSNQPQHF. As DNA, the CDR3 is TGTGCCAGCAGCCTAGGACAGGGTTTCTCCAATCAGCCCCAGCATTTT.

The chain couples TRBV29-1 to TRBJ2-3; D perhaps matches TRBD1 (6 bases). This CDR3 has 16 residues. Trimming shortened V by 4 bases and J by 0 bases, and 17 bases separated the two germline ends. Per the germline V gene, CDR1 is SQVTM and CDR2 is ANQGSEA. The CDR3 sequence is CSVVRQQGISTDTQYF. The CDR3 DNA is TGCAGCGTTGTTCGGCAGCAGGGGATAAGCACAGATACGCAGTATTTT.

The chain links TRBV12-3 or TRBV12-4 to TRBJ1-4; no clear D gene. The V end lost 3 bases, the J end lost 5 bases, and 4 bases lay between the germline ends. The CDR3 covers 12 residues. The CDR3 DNA follows: TGTGCCAGCAGTTTCGAAAATGAAAAACTGTTTTTT. Amino acids: CASSFENEKLFF.

The chain is built from TRBV19 and TRBJ1-1; 8 bases are a match to TRBD1. With V trimmed by 2 bases and J by 6 bases, 8 bases remained unmatched. Germline CDR1 and CDR2: LNHDA and SQIVND (reference sequence). The CDR3 sequence is 15 residues long. In DNA form, the CDR3 reads TGTGCCAGTAGTATAAGGACAGGGCCGACCCCTGAAGCTTTCTTT. It yields the protein CASSIRTGPTPEAFF.

The V and J genes are TRBV11-3 and TRBJ2-1, with unresolved D. CDR3 size: 15 residues. Germline lookup yields CDR1 SGHNT and CDR2 YENEEA. Between the trimmed V and J ends, which lost 1 base and 4 bases, there was a span of 11 bases. The CDR3 DNA sequence: TGTGCCAGCAGCTTAGGGCCCCAAACATACAATGAGCAGTTCTTC. Its translation is CASSLGPQTYNEQFF.

The J gene is TRBJ1-5, the V gene TRBV24-1; D perhaps matches TRBD1 (5 bases). Germline values: CDR1 KGHDR, CDR2 SFDVKD. There are 16 residues in the CDR3. Trimming pared 2 bases from V and 0 bases from J, leaving 10 bases between. Written as DNA, the CDR3 is TGTGCCACCAGTGATTCTGACAGCTATAGCAATCAGCCCCAGCATTTT. It is translated as CATSDSDSYSNQPQHF.

V is TRBV6-5 and J is TRBJ1-1, with unresolved D. Trimming took off 7 bases at V and 9 bases at J, with 15 bases between the two ends. The CDR3 is 12 residues long. Germline V gene data show CDR1 as MNHEY and CDR2 as SVGAGI. In nucleotides, the CDR3 is TGTGCCAGCACTAATTTGCGAGAAAAAGCTTTCTTT. Protein product: CASTNLREKAFF.

The chain carries TRBV27 and TRBJ2-6; D is unclear. This CDR3 comprises 16 residues. CDR1 is MNHEY, CDR2 SMNVEV, per germline (reference sequence). Between the trimmed V and J ends, which lost 2 bases and 0 bases, there was a span of 8 bases. CDR3 sequence (DNA): TGTGCCAGCAGTTTAGGGCGGCGCTCTGGGGCCAACGTCCTGACTTTC. It encodes CASSLGRRSGANVLTF.

This chain uses TRBV7-7 with TRBJ2-5, with D maybe TRBD2 (5 bases). V shed 1 base and J shed 5 bases, with 11 bases lying between them. Germline values: CDR1 SSHAT, CDR2 FNYEAQ (reference sequence). This CDR3 contains 14 residues. DNA of the CDR3: TGTGCCAGCAGCTTAGACGGGGTGGGGGAGACCCAGTACTTC. Translated, it gives CASSLDGVGETQYF.